This T cell receptor (beta chain) was sequenced in a study of a mutant IDH1 vaccine in newly diagnosed glioma. In the case of this clone: Antigen: not known.

Trimming took 7 bases from V and 6 from J, leaving 21 bases between them. The CDR3 is made up of 15 amino acids. The germline V gene has CDR1 SGHAT and CDR2 FQNNGV. Time point meaning: week 47, end of study. The content of each vaccine dose was 300 ug of mutant IDH1 20-mer peptide, and topical imiquimod accompanied it. Patients came in for eight vaccinations, in weeks 1, 3, 5, 7, 11, 15, 19 and 23. Profiled with immunoSEQ multiplex PCR; TCRdb holds only in-frame clones, not every one. The sample holds approximately 80,000 clones, approximately 75% seen once. The chain combines TRBV11-2 with TRBJ2-5; weak D call: TRBD2 (7 bases). The source was PBMCs, collected from a glioma patient whose treatment included an IDH1 peptide vaccine. This clonotype was sampled from a man aged 40-50 years with glioma. The CDR3 nucleotides read TGTGCCAGCACCCCCCTTAGGGGGGGCATGAAGACCCAGTACTTC. Translated: CASTPLRGGMKTQYF.